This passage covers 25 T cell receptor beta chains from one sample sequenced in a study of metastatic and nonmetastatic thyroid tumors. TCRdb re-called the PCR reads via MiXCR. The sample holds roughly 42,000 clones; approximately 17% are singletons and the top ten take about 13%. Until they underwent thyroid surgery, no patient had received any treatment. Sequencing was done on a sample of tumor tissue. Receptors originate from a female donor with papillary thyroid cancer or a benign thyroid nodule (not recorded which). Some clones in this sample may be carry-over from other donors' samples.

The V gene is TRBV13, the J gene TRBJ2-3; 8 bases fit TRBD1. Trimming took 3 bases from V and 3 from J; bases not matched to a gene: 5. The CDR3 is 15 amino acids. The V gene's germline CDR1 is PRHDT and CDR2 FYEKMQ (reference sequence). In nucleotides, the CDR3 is TGTGCCAGCAGCTTCGGACAGGGAGGTACAGATACGCAGTATTTT. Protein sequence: CASSFGQGGTDTQYF.

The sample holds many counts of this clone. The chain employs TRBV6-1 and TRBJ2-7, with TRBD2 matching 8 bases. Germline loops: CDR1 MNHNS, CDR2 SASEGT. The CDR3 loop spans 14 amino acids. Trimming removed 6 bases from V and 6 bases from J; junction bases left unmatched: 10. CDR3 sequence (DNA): TGTGCCAGCAGCCCGTCGACGGGAGGGGGCGAGCAGTACTTC. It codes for CASSPSTGGGEQYF.

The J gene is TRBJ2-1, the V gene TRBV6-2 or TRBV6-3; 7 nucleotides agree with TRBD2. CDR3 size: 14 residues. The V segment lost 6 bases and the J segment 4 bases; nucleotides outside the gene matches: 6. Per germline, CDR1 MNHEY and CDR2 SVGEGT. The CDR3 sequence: CASRAGDLYNEQFF. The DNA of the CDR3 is TGTGCCAGCAGGGCGGGAGATCTTTACAATGAGCAGTTCTTC.

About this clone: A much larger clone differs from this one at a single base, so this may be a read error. The CDR3 DNA is TGCGCCAGCAGTGATGGGCGGTGGGGTGGCACAGATACGCAGCATTTT. This sequence encodes CASSDGRWGGTDTQHF. The genes are TRBV10-1 and TRBJ2-3; D gene ambiguous. The J call is doubtful: the DNA matches TRBJ1-5 better. The CDR3 totals 16 residues. The germline V gene encodes CDR1 WNHNN and CDR2 SYGVQD (reference sequence).

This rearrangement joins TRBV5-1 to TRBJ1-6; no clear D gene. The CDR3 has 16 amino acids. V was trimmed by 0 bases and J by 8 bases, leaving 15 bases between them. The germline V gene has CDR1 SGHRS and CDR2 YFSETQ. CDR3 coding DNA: TGCGCCAGCAGCTTGGGGTCCGCCGCCAGCGATTCACCCCTCCACTTT. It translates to CASSLGSAASDSPLHF.

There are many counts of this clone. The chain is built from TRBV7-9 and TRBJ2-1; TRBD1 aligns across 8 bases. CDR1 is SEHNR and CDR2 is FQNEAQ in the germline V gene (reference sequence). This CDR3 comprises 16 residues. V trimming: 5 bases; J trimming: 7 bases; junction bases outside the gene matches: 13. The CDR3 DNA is TGTGCCAGCAGCCCGCAAGACCCAAGGACAGGGAATGAGCAGTTCTTC. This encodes CASSPQDPRTGNEQFF.

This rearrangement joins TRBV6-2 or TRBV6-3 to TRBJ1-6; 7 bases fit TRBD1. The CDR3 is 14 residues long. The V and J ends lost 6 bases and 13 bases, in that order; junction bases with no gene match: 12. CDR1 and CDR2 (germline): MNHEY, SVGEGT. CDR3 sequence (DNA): TGTGCCAGCAGCCCGACAGGGACCGCTAACCCCCTCCACTTT. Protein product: CASSPTGTANPLHF.

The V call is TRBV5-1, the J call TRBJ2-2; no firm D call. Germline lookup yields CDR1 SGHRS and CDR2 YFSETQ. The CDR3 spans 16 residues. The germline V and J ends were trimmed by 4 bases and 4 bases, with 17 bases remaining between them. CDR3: CASSSVDMGFTGELFF. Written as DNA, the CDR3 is TGCGCCAGCAGCAGCGTCGATATGGGGTTCACCGGGGAGCTGTTTTTT.

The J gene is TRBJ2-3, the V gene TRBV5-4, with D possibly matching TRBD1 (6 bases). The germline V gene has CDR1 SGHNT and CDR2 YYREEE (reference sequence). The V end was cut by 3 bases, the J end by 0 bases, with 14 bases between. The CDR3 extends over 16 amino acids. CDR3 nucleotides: TGTGCCAGCAGCTGGATGCCGGGACAAAGCACAGATACGCAGTATTTT. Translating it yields CASSWMPGQSTDTQYF.

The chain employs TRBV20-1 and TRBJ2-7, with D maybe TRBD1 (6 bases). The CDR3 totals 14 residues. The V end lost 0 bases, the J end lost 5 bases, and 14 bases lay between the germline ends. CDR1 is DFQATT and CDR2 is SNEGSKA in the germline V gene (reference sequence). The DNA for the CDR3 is TGCAGTGCTAGAGATACAGGGATGGTTAACGAGCAGTACTTC. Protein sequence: CSARDTGMVNEQYF.

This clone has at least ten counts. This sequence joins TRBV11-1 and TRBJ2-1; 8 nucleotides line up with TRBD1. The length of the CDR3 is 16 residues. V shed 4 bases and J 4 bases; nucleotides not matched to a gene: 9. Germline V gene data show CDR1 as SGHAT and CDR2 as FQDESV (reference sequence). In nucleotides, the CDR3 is TGTGCCAGCAGCTCGCCCCAGGGGGCTAATTACAATGAGCAGTTCTTC. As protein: CASSSPQGANYNEQFF.

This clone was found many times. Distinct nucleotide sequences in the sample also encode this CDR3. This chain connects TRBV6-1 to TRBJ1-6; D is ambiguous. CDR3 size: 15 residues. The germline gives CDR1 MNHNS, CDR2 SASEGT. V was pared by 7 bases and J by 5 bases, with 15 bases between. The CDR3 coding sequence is TGTGCCAGCACCTTATATACAACCAATAATTCACCCCTCCACTTT. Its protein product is CASTLYTTNNSPLHF.

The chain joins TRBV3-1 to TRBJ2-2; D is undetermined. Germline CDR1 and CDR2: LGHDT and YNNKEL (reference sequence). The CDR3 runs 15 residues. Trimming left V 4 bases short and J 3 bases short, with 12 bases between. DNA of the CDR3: TGTGCCAGCAGCCGGGATAGGACCCACACCGGGGAGCTGTTTTTT. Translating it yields CASSRDRTHTGELFF.

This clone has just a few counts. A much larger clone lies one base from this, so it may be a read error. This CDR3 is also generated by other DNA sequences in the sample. DNA for the CDR3: TGTGCTGCCCTTGGAGGGTTGAGCTGGACTAACTATGGCTACACCTTC. Its translation: CAALGGLSWTNYGYTF. V and J are TRBV11-2 and TRBJ1-2; D unclear. The V gene's germline CDR1 is SGHAT and CDR2 FQNNGV. The CDR3 extends over 16 amino acids.

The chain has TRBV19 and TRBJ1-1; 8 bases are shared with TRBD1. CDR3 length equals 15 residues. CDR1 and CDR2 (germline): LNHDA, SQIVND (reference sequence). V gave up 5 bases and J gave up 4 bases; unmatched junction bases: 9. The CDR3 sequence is CASSPPGQGRTEAFF. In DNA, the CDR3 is TGTGCCAGTAGTCCTCCAGGACAGGGACGCACTGAAGCTTTCTTT. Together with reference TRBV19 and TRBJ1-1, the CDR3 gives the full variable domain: DGGITQSPKYLFRKEGQNVTLSCEQNLNHDAMYWYRQDPGQGLRLIYYSQIVNDFQKGDIAEGYSVSREKKESFPLTVTSAQKNPTAFYLCASSPPGQGRTEAFFGQGTRLTVV.

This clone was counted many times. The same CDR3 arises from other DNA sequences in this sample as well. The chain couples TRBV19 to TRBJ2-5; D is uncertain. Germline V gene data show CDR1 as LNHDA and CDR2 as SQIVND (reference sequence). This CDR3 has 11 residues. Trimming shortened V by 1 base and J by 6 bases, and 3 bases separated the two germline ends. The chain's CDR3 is CASSIGQTQYF. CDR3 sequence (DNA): TGTGCCAGTAGTATAGGGCAGACCCAGTACTTC.

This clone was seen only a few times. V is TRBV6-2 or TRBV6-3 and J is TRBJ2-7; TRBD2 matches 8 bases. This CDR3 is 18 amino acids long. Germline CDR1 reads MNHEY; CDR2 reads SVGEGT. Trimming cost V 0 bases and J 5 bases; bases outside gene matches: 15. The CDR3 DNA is TGTGCCAGCAGTTACTCGGGGTTTTCCGGGACTAGTGACGACGAGCAGTACTTC. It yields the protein CASSYSGFSGTSDDEQYF.

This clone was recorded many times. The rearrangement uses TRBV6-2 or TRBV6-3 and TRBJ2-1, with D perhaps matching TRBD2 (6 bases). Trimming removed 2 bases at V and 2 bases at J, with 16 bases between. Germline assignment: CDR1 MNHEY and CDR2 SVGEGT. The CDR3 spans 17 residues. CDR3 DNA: TGTGCCAGCAGTTACCTGGGGACTCCCAAGGCCTACAATGAGCAGTTCTTC. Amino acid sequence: CASSYLGTPKAYNEQFF.

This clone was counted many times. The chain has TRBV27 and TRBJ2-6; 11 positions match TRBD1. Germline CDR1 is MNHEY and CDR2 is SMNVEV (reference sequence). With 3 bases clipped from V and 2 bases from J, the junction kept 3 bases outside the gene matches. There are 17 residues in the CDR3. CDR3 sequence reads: CASSLGTGGPGANVLTF. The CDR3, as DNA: TGTGCCAGCAGTTTGGGGACAGGGGGACCTGGGGCCAACGTCCTGACTTTC.

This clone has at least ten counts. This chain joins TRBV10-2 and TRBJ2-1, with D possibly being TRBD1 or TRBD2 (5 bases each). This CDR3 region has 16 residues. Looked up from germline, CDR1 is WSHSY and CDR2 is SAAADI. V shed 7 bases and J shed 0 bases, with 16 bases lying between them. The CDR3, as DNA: TGCGCCAGCAATAAATTTGGGGGAACCTCCTACAATGAGCAGTTCTTC. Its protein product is CASNKFGGTSYNEQFF.

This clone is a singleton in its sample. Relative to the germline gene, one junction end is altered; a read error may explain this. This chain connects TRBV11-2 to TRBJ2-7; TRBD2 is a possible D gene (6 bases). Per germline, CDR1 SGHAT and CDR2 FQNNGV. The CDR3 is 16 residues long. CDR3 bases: TGTGCCAGCAGCGTGTGGGGTGGGGACTTCCCCTACGAGCATTACTTC. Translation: CASSVWGGDFPYEHYF.

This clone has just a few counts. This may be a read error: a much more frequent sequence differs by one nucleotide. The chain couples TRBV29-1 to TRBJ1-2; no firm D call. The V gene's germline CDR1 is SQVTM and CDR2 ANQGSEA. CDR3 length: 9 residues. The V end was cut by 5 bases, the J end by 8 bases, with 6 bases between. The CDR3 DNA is TGCAGCGTTCGAGAGGGCTACACCTTC. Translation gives CSVREGYTF.

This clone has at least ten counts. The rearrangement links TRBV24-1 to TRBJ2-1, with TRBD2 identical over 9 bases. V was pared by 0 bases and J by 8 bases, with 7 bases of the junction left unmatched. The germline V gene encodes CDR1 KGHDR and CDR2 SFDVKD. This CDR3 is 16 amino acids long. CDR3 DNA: TGTGCCACCAGTGATTTGAGTAGCGGGAGAAGTGATGAGCAGTTCTTC. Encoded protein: CATSDLSSGRSDEQFF.

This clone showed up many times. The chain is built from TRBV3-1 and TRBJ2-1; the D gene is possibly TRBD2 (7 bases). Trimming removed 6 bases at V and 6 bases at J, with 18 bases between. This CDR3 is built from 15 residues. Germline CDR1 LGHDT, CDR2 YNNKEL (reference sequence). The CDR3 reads CASSQAGAKTNEQFF. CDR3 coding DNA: TGTGCCAGCAGTCAGGCGGGGGCCAAAACCAATGAGCAGTTCTTC.

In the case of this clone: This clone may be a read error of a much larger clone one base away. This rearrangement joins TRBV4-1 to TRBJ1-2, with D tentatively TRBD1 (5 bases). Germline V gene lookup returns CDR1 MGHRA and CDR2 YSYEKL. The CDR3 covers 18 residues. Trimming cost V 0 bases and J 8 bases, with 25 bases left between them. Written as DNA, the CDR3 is TGCGCCAGCAGCCAAGATACAGATCGCGGAAGATGCTGGGGGGGCTACACCTTC. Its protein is CASSQDTDRGRCWGGYTF.